This T cell receptor beta chain was observed in a study of blood T cell repertoires in COVID-19. The overall study: Acute-phase and convalescent COVID-19 samples originated in the United States, Italy and Spain. Sources were T cells, B-cell-depleted T cells, or PBMCs; the material itself was cDNA or gDNA.

The CDR3 runs 17 residues. J was trimmed by 2 bases and V by 3 bases; bases with no gene match: 5. CDR1 is MGHDK, CDR2 SYGVNS, per germline. Study processing details: Reference gene primer amplification gave nucleated cell count estimates. Produced via immunoSEQ multiplex PCR; TCRdb's table is partial and in-frame only. That table is the source of V, J and clone size, and D and trimming were worked out from the DNA. The table includes some 40,000 clones, 70% to 90% detected once. Sample: peripheral blood. The chain couples TRBV25-1 to TRBJ2-1; TRBD2 agrees at 12 bases. This receptor was identified in a human donor in a cohort sampled during active COVID-19. Here the CDR3 reads CASSDSSGGGPYNEQFF. The CDR3 nucleotides read TGTGCCAGCAGTGATTCTAGCGGGGGGGGACCCTACAATGAGCAGTTCTTC.